The next 24 T cell receptor beta chains were all read from a single sample in a study of blood T cell repertoires in COVID-19. Sequencing used immunoSEQ multiplex PCR; TCRdb keeps in-frame clones, though not all of them. Among 300,000 to 350,000 clones listed, roughly 90% were seen once. Input material: peripheral blood. The source of these receptors is a man in his thirties or forties with COVID-19, enrolled during active disease.

The rearrangement links TRBV5-1 to TRBJ2-3, with D possibly matching TRBD1 (6 bases). The germline gives CDR1 SGHRS, CDR2 YFSETQ. The length of the CDR3 is 17 residues. V lost 3 bases and J lost 2, with 19 bases in between. CDR3 DNA: TGCGCCAGCAGCTCGCCGAGGACAGTCGCGAACACAGATACGCAGTATTTT. Translating gives CASSSPRTVANTDTQYF.

The chain joins TRBV9 to TRBJ2-1; 11 bases align to TRBD2. The V segment lost 0 bases and the J segment 5 bases; nucleotides outside the gene matches: 10. This CDR3 is built from 18 residues. From germline, CDR1 is SGDLS and CDR2 YYNGEE. In DNA form, the CDR3 reads TGTGCCAGCAGCGTAGAGATCGGACTAGCGGGCCAGAACAATGAGCAGTTCTTC. Its translation is CASSVEIGLAGQNNEQFF.

This chain joins TRBV2 and TRBJ1-2; D unresolved. Per the germline V gene, CDR1 is SNHLY and CDR2 is FYNNEI. Trimming stripped 4 bases from V and 3 bases from J, with 18 bases between. The CDR3 sequence is 16 residues long. CDR3 coding DNA: TGTGCCAGCAGTGTACTTTTGAGGGCGGGAGACTATGGCTACACCTTC. It encodes CASSVLLRAGDYGYTF.

V and J are TRBV24-1 and TRBJ2-3; 10 bases are a match to TRBD2. The length of the CDR3 is 15 residues. The V and J ends lost 3 bases and 6 bases, in that order; junction bases with no gene match: 5. Germline CDR1 and CDR2: KGHDR and SFDVKD. CDR3 sequence reads: CATSDERGGGDTQYF. CDR3 coding DNA: TGTGCCACCAGTGATGAGCGGGGGGGAGGCGATACGCAGTATTTT.

V and J are TRBV21-1 and TRBJ2-6; the table's D call, TRBD1, has no DNA check behind it. TRBV21-1 is an annotated pseudogene. The CDR3 covers 18 residues. The CDR3 is CASSKGARGWSGANVLTF. The DNA for the CDR3 is TGTGCCAGCAGCAAAGGGGCCAGGGGATGGTCGGGGGCCAACGTCCTGACTTTC.

This chain connects TRBV9 to TRBJ1-6, with a tentative D call TRBD1 (6 bases). CDR3 length: 14 residues. Trimming left V 5 bases short and J 6 bases short, with 12 bases between. Germline V gene sequence: CDR1 SGDLS, CDR2 YYNGEE. The CDR3 sequence is CASSRDTGNSPLHF. The CDR3 DNA reads TGTGCCAGCAGTAGGGACACGGGTAATTCACCCCTCCACTTT.

The V and J genes are TRBV9 and TRBJ2-2; D ambiguous. Germline CDR1 reads SGDLS; CDR2 reads YYNGEE. This CDR3 has 14 amino acids. V lost 0 bases to trimming and J lost 6 bases, with 9 bases between them. In DNA form, the CDR3 reads TGTGCCAGCAGCGTAGGTCTGGCCGCCGGGGAGCTGTTTTTT. It is translated as CASSVGLAAGELFF.

The chain has TRBV27 and TRBJ1-6; 7 bases map to TRBD1. V was clipped by 3 bases and J by 6 bases; unmatched bases: 8. The germline V gene has CDR1 MNHEY and CDR2 SMNVEV (reference sequence). The CDR3 is made up of 16 amino acids. The CDR3 region has the DNA TGTGCCAGCAGTTTCGTCGTGGCAGGGGGTAATTCACCCCTCCACTTT. Its protein product is CASSFVVAGGNSPLHF.

V is TRBV6-5 and J is TRBJ1-1; 7 bases align to TRBD1. V trimming: 7 bases; J trimming: 5 bases; junction bases outside the gene matches: 10. Germline lookup yields CDR1 MNHEY and CDR2 SVGAGI. This CDR3 region has 14 residues. CDR3 sequence (DNA): TGTGCCAGCATTCGAGGGGGCTCGGGAACTGAAGCTTTCTTT. It specifies CASIRGGSGTEAFF.

The chain couples TRBV18 to TRBJ2-7; a weak D match, TRBD1 (5 bases). V lost 1 base to trimming and J lost 4 bases, with 14 bases between them. The CDR3 runs to 15 residues. Germline V gene sequence: CDR1 KGHSH, CDR2 LQKENI. CDR3 DNA sequence: TGTGCCAGCTCACCACAAGTCAGGGCGCCTTACGAGCAGTACTTC. Protein product: CASSPQVRAPYEQYF.

The count of this clone is one. The chain couples TRBV5-6 to TRBJ2-2; a possible D gene is TRBD2 (5 bases). Trimming removed 1 base from V and 5 bases from J, with 9 bases in between. The germline V gene has CDR1 SGHDT and CDR2 YYEEEE. The CDR3 length is 14 residues. This CDR3 is CASSLRGGTGELFF. CDR3 in DNA: TGTGCCAGCAGCTTGCGGGGTGGAACCGGGGAGCTGTTTTTT. Combining the CDR3 with reference TRBV5-6 and TRBJ2-2 gives the whole variable domain DAGVTQSPTHLIKTRGQQVTLRCSPKSGHDTVSWYQQALGQGPQFIFQYYEEEERQRGNFPDRFSGHQFPNYSSELNVNALLLGDSALYLCASSLRGGTGELFFGEGSRLTVL.

The V call is TRBV4-3, the J call TRBJ2-3; D is unresolved. Germline V lookup: CDR1 LGHNA, CDR2 YSLEER. Trimming left V 2 bases short and J 0 bases short, with 12 bases between. This CDR3 has 16 amino acids. CDR3 DNA sequence: TGCGCCAGCAGCCAACTATCTCCCCCTAGCACAGATACGCAGTATTTT. Protein sequence: CASSQLSPPSTDTQYF.

This clone is a singleton in its sample. This rearrangement joins TRBV28 to TRBJ1-6; 9 bases are a match to TRBD1. The CDR3 is made up of 14 amino acids. The germline V gene encodes CDR1 MDHEN and CDR2 SYDVKM. V was clipped by 5 bases and J by 8 bases; unmatched bases: 4. CDR3 in DNA: TGTGCCAGCAGTCGTGGGGACAGGGATTCACCCCTCCACTTT. Amino acid sequence: CASSRGDRDSPLHF. Together with reference TRBV28 and TRBJ1-6, the CDR3 gives the full variable domain: DVKVTQSSRYLVKRTGEKVFLECVQDMDHENMFWYRQDPGLGLRLIYFSYDVKMKEKGDIPEGYSVSREKKERFSLILESASTNQTSMYLCASSRGDRDSPLHFGNGTRLTVT.

This chain connects TRBV19 to TRBJ1-2; maybe TRBD1 (6 bases). The CDR3 length is 15 residues. V dropped 5 bases and J dropped 4 bases, with 17 bases sitting between them. From germline, CDR1 is LNHDA and CDR2 SQIVND (reference sequence). The CDR3, as DNA: TGTGCCAGTAGTCTCCAGGGGAGTTGGGGCTATGGCTACACCTTC. Translation: CASSLQGSWGYGYTF.

The rearrangement uses TRBV6-1 and TRBJ2-1; D is perhaps TRBD1 (6 bases). The CDR3 contains 16 residues. CDR1 is MNHNS, CDR2 SASEGT, per germline. Trimming removed 4 bases at V and 0 bases at J, with 13 bases between. In DNA form, the CDR3 reads TGTGCCAGCAGTGGCCCCACAGGGAGCTCCTACAATGAGCAGTTCTTC. Translated, it gives CASSGPTGSSYNEQFF.

V gene TRBV30 combines with J gene TRBJ1-4; D gene unclear. The CDR3 consists of 14 residues. V was clipped by 0 bases and J by 7 bases, with 12 bases between them. The germline CDR1 and CDR2 sequences are GTSNPN and SVGIG (reference sequence). CDR3 loop: CAWSVRGTVEKLFF. DNA of the CDR3: TGTGCCTGGAGTGTACGAGGTACCGTTGAAAAACTGTTTTTT.

The chain combines TRBV2 with TRBJ2-7, with 7 nucleotides matching TRBD1. The V segment lost 4 bases and the J segment 4 bases; nucleotides outside the gene matches: 25. Germline V gene lookup returns CDR1 SNHLY and CDR2 FYNNEI. The CDR3 extends over 20 amino acids. The CDR3 is CASSAPTGSSHPERQYEQYF. CDR3 in DNA: TGTGCCAGCAGTGCCCCGACAGGGTCCAGTCACCCGGAGCGTCAATACGAGCAGTACTTC.

This clone was observed many times. The chain carries TRBV2 and TRBJ2-7, with D perhaps TRBD2 (6 bases). V lost 4 bases to trimming and J lost 2 bases, with 21 bases between them. Germline CDR1 and CDR2: SNHLY and FYNNEI. CDR3 length: 17 amino acids. In nucleotides, the CDR3 is TGTGCCAGCAGTGTGGGGGGAGGTAGCGGCTATACCTACGAGCAGTACTTC. Protein product: CASSVGGGSGYTYEQYF.

The genes are TRBV5-8 and TRBJ2-7, with 7 nucleotides matching TRBD1. After removal of 3 bases from V and 0 bases from J, the junction contained 9 bases not matched to a gene. Germline V gene sequence: CDR1 SGHTS, CDR2 YDEGEE. The CDR3 spans 16 residues. The CDR3 coding sequence is TGTGCCAGCAGCTGGACGGCACAGGGGAGCTCCTACGAGCAGTACTTC. It translates to CASSWTAQGSSYEQYF.

The CDR3 protein is CASSQGPALANYGYTF. CDR3 nucleotide sequence: TGTGCCAGCAGCCAAGGTCCGGCCCTAGCTAACTATGGCTACACCTTC. The chain has TRBV14 and TRBJ1-2; D is unclear. The CDR3 is 16 amino acids. Deletions cut 1 base from V and 0 bases from J, with 12 bases between. In germline, CDR1 is SGHDN, CDR2 FVKESK.

The chain links TRBV5-6 to TRBJ1-1; D ambiguous. The CDR3 length is 16 residues. The germline V gene encodes CDR1 SGHDT and CDR2 YYEEEE. The ends were cut back, 1 base at V and 4 bases at J, with 17 bases in the middle. CDR3 nucleotides: TGTGCCAGCAGCTTGTATGAGTGGGGAGGCGTCACTGAAGCTTTCTTT. It translates to CASSLYEWGGVTEAFF.

The gene calls are TRBV5-1 and TRBJ1-6; D unresolved. The CDR3 totals 16 residues. With 4 bases removed from V and 1 base from J, the gap between germline ends came to 12 bases. CDR1 and CDR2 from the germline V gene are SGHRS and YFSETQ. The CDR3 here is CASSPEPGSYNSPLHF. In DNA, the CDR3 is TGCGCCAGCAGCCCGGAGCCGGGGTCCTATAATTCACCCCTCCACTTT.

The rearrangement uses TRBV5-3 and TRBJ1-2; 8 nucleotides agree with TRBD1. TRBV5-3 is annotated as an ORF whose role is uncertain. V lost 0 bases, J lost 8 bases, and 6 bases stayed unmatched. The CDR3 loop spans 14 amino acids. The CDR3 DNA reads TGTGCCAGAAGCTTGGAAGGTCGGGACAGGGGCTACACCTTC. It specifies CARSLEGRDRGYTF.

This sequence joins TRBV6-6 and TRBJ1-4, with TRBD1 identical over 7 bases. The CDR3 spans 15 residues. Trimming at V came to 6 bases and at J to 4 bases, leaving 8 bases not matched to a gene. Germline V gene lookup returns CDR1 MNHNY and CDR2 SVGAGI (reference sequence). The CDR3 here is CASSRGQADNEKLFF. As DNA, the CDR3 is TGTGCCAGCAGCCGCGGACAGGCCGATAATGAAAAACTGTTTTTT.